The 22 T cell receptor beta chains given below trace back to one sample, sequenced in a study of cytomegalovirus exposure and HLA in healthy donors. Researchers ran the PCR with 60 Vbeta and 13 Jbeta primers. Libraries were prepared by immunoSEQ multiplex PCR; TCRdb keeps only in-frame clonotypes and omits some of them. Of about 160,000 clones listed, roughly 80% are singletons. Specimen: PBMCs. These receptors all come from a woman in her thirties in good health and CMV-seropositive.

The CDR3: CASRRTGYNYGYTF. The CDR3 region has the DNA TGTGCCAGCAGGAGGACAGGGTATAACTATGGCTACACCTTC. The genes are TRBV6-5 and TRBJ1-2, with 8 positions matching TRBD1. Germline V gene lookup returns CDR1 MNHEY and CDR2 SVGAGI. Trimming cost V 6 bases and J 1 base; bases outside gene matches: 4. The CDR3 totals 14 residues.

The V gene is TRBV2, the J gene TRBJ2-5; D perhaps matches TRBD1 (6 bases). V shed 5 bases and J shed 0 bases, with 10 bases lying between them. This CDR3 is 14 amino acids long. Germline V gene lookup returns CDR1 SNHLY and CDR2 FYNNEI. CDR3 amino acids: CASSPRTDQETQYF. CDR3 nucleotides: TGTGCCAGCAGTCCCAGGACAGACCAAGAGACCCAGTACTTC.

This clone was detected a few times. This chain links TRBV4-3 with TRBJ2-2, with 10 bases fitting TRBD1. Germline V CDR1 and CDR2: LGHNA, YSLEER. V shed 4 bases and J 6 bases; nucleotides not matched to a gene: 8. This CDR3 has 16 residues. CDR3 region: CASSRETGGIAGELFF. The CDR3 DNA is TGCGCCAGCAGCCGAGAGACAGGGGGCATTGCCGGGGAGCTGTTTTTT.

The V and J genes are TRBV29-1 and TRBJ2-1; 14 positions agree with TRBD2. This CDR3 comprises 13 residues. Germline V gives CDR1 SQVTM, CDR2 ANQGSEA. J gave up 7 bases and V 7 bases, and 3 bases lay outside the gene matches. The CDR3 DNA follows: TGCAGCGGACGGACTAGCGGGGGGAATGAGCAGTTCTTC. Its translation: CSGRTSGGNEQFF.

The V gene is TRBV6-1, the J gene TRBJ2-2; D is ambiguous. V shed 1 base and J shed 0 bases, with 9 bases lying between them. The CDR3 spans 16 residues. In germline, CDR1 is MNHNS, CDR2 SASEGT. The CDR3 nucleotides are TGTGCCAGCAGTGAAGATTTAATTCCGAACACCGGGGAGCTGTTTTTT. The encoded protein is CASSEDLIPNTGELFF.

This clone was counted only a few times. CDR3 residues: CASSSWTGNTEAFF. The CDR3 DNA sequence: TGTGCCAGCAGCTCCTGGACAGGGAACACTGAAGCTTTCTTT. The rearrangement uses TRBV11-2 and TRBJ1-1; 7 bases align to TRBD1. Unmatched junction bases numbered 3, after V lost 4 bases and J lost 1 base. Germline V gives CDR1 SGHAT, CDR2 FQNNGV. This CDR3 spans 14 amino acids.

The CDR3 sequence: CASSFGTRNTEAFF. The CDR3 DNA is TGCGCCAGCAGCTTTGGGACAAGGAACACTGAAGCTTTCTTT. V usage is TRBV5-1 and J usage is TRBJ1-1; maybe TRBD1 (6 bases). The CDR3 spans 14 residues. With 2 bases removed from V and 1 base from J, the gap between germline ends came to 9 bases. Germline CDR1 and CDR2: SGHRS and YFSETQ.

The V call is TRBV5-4, the J call TRBJ1-5; TRBD1 agrees at 7 bases. Germline values: CDR1 SGHNT, CDR2 YYREEE (reference sequence). The CDR3 has 13 amino acids. J was trimmed by 7 bases and V by 4 bases; bases with no gene match: 5. The DNA for the CDR3 is TGTGCCAGCAGCCGACAGGGTAAGCAGCCCCAGCATTTT. This codes for CASSRQGKQPQHF.

The chain uses TRBV25-1 and TRBJ2-3; 10 nucleotides line up with TRBD2. The CDR3 sequence is 16 residues long. Trimming took 6 bases from V and 0 from J; bases not matched to a gene: 6. Germline V gene lookup returns CDR1 MGHDK and CDR2 SYGVNS. CDR3 coding DNA: TGTGCCAGCAGCCGACGGACTAGCGGTAGCACAGATACGCAGTATTTT. It translates to CASSRRTSGSTDTQYF.

This rearrangement joins TRBV16 to TRBJ1-1; D remains unclear. V dropped 2 bases and J dropped 11 bases, with 12 bases sitting between them. Germline CDR1 is KGHSY and CDR2 is FQNENV. The CDR3 loop spans 12 amino acids. The CDR3 nucleotides are TGTGCCAGCAGCCAAGGGTCCTTTAGCGCTTTCTTT. Amino acids: CASSQGSFSAFF.

The chain is built from TRBV7-3 and TRBJ2-3; possible D gene TRBD2, 5 bases. The CDR3 is 14 residues long. The V gene lost 6 bases and the J gene lost 2 bases, with 12 bases spanning the gap. Germline V gene lookup returns CDR1 SGHTA and CDR2 FQGTGA. CDR3 region: CASSPSRATDTQYF. CDR3 DNA: TGTGCCAGCAGTCCCTCGAGGGCCACAGATACGCAGTATTTT.

This sequence joins TRBV28 and TRBJ2-7; TRBD1 matches 7 bases. The junction had 7 bases not matched to a gene; V was cut back by 9 bases and J by 2 bases. CDR3 length equals 13 residues. CDR1 is MDHEN and CDR2 is SYDVKM in the germline V gene. This CDR3 is CASIDRETYEQYF. The CDR3 DNA follows: TGTGCCAGTATCGACAGGGAAACCTACGAGCAGTACTTC.

This chain connects TRBV7-9 to TRBJ1-2; the D is unclear. Germline loops: CDR1 SEHNR, CDR2 FQNEAQ (reference sequence). The CDR3 has 14 residues. With 5 bases removed from V and 1 base from J, the gap between germline ends came to 11 bases. In DNA, the CDR3 is TGTGCCAGCAGCCGAGACCAGGTTAACTATGGCTACACCTTC. This codes for CASSRDQVNYGYTF.

The DNA of the CDR3 is TGTGCCAGCTCAGTTAGCGGGGGACCTCAAGAGACCCAGTACTTC. Translating gives CASSVSGGPQETQYF. V and J are TRBV18 and TRBJ2-5; 9 nucleotides line up with TRBD2. The CDR3 is made up of 15 amino acids. Germline CDR1 and CDR2: KGHSH and LQKENI. V was clipped by 5 bases and J by 2 bases; unmatched bases: 6.

The chain carries TRBV13 and TRBJ2-1; 9 bases are a match to TRBD2. J lost 4 bases, V lost 2 bases, and 3 bases had no gene match. CDR1 is PRHDT, CDR2 FYEKMQ, per germline (reference sequence). This CDR3 has 15 amino acids. The CDR3 region has the DNA TGTGCCAGCAGCTTACGCGGGGGGGAATACAATGAGCAGTTCTTC. This translates into CASSLRGGEYNEQFF.

This clone was recorded a few times. This chain uses TRBV14 with TRBJ2-3, with 7 bases lining up with TRBD2. Germline V lookup: CDR1 SGHDN, CDR2 FVKESK. The V segment lost 4 bases and the J segment 0 bases; nucleotides outside the gene matches: 7. The CDR3 is 16 amino acids. DNA of the CDR3: TGTGCCAGCAGCCCCCATCGGACTAGGAGCACAGATACGCAGTATTTT. Its translation is CASSPHRTRSTDTQYF. The complete variable domain, with remaining parts taken from reference TRBV14 and TRBJ2-3, reads EAGVTQFPSHSVIEKGQTVTLRCDPISGHDNLYWYRRVMGKEIKFLLHFVKESKQDESGMPNNRFLAERTGGTYSTLKVQPAELEDSGVYFCASSPHRTRSTDTQYFGPGTRLTVL.

CDR3 DNA sequence: TGTGCCAGCAGCCAATTACGGGGAGGTGGCTACACCTTC. This translates into CASSQLRGGGYTF. V usage is TRBV16 and J usage is TRBJ1-2; D not resolved. From germline, CDR1 is KGHSY and CDR2 FQNENV. The V and J ends lost 1 base and 7 bases respectively, with 10 bases between them. There are 13 residues in the CDR3.

The chain joins TRBV13 to TRBJ1-1; unclear D gene. Germline loops: CDR1 PRHDT, CDR2 FYEKMQ (reference sequence). CDR3 length equals 13 residues. Trimming shortened V by 5 bases and J by 11 bases, and 18 bases separated the two germline ends. The chain's CDR3 is CASSREPARWAFF. The CDR3 DNA reads TGTGCCAGCAGCCGGGAGCCCGCTAGGTGGGCTTTCTTT.

The chain joins TRBV7-9 to TRBJ1-6, with D possibly being TRBD1 (5 bases). The CDR3 extends over 15 amino acids. V was cut by 1 base and J by 6 bases, with 10 bases left in between. Germline CDR1 reads SEHNR; CDR2 reads FQNEAQ (reference sequence). The CDR3 protein is CASSLGGRANSPLHF. The CDR3 bases are TGTGCCAGCAGCTTAGGGGGCAGGGCTAATTCACCCCTCCACTTT.

This clone was seen a handful of times. This chain links TRBV5-1 with TRBJ2-2, with D possibly TRBD1 on 6 matching bases. CDR3 length equals 13 residues. Germline V gives CDR1 SGHRS, CDR2 YFSETQ. Between the trimmed V and J ends, which lost 2 bases and 5 bases, there was a span of 7 bases. Here the CDR3 reads CASSFTGTGELFF. The CDR3 coding sequence is TGCGCCAGCAGCTTTACAGGGACCGGGGAGCTGTTTTTT.

This CDR3 is CASSRGTSSYNEQFF. CDR3 DNA: TGCGCCAGCAGCCGCGGGACTAGCTCCTACAATGAGCAGTTCTTC. This sequence joins TRBV5-1 and TRBJ2-1; TRBD2 matches at 8 bases. The CDR3 runs 15 residues. Germline trimming cut 4 bases from V and 0 bases from J; bases unmatched to any gene: 3. The germline V gene encodes CDR1 SGHRS and CDR2 YFSETQ.

To note about this clone: Germline and junction disagree at one end, which may indicate a read error. This chain uses TRBV4-1 with TRBJ1-2; 7 nucleotides align to TRBD1. This CDR3 contains 14 residues. Looked up from germline, CDR1 is MGHRA and CDR2 is YSYEKL. The CDR3 bases are TGCGCCAGCACCCAAAGACAGGGAGACTATGGCTACACCTTC. Its protein is CASTQRQGDYGYTF.